This is a list of T cell receptor beta chains from one sample in a study of T cell responses to AZD1222 COVID-19 vaccine. This table comes from immunoSEQ multiplex PCR, and its TCRdb copy is limited to in-frame clones, with some not included. The table includes about 120,000 clones, about 94% detected once. Specimen: peripheral blood, collected 28 days after the second AZD1222 dose. The receptors here all came from an adult who received the AZD1222 COVID-19 vaccine. Each CDR3 is given with its conserved first and last residue. A D gene is named only where the DNA matches it firmly. Clone size, where shown, is once, few, many, or a class for clones that have expanded.

V: TRBV11-2
D: .
size: .
J: TRBJ2-7
CDR3: CASSLEYEQYF
DNA: TGTGCCAGCAGCTTAGAATACGAGCAGTACTTC

V: TRBV11-1
D: TRBD2
size: .
J: TRBJ2-1
CDR3: CVSGRGFDEQFF
DNA: TGTGTTAGCGGGAGAGGGTTCGATGAGCAGTTCTTC

V: TRBV7-9
D: .
size: .
J: TRBJ1-5
CDR3: CASSLGPGMSNQPQHF
DNA: TGTGCCAGCAGCTTAGGTCCAGGAATGAGCAATCAGCCCCAGCATTTT

V: TRBV2
D: TRBD2
size: .
J: TRBJ2-7
CDR3: CALGLASYEQYF
DNA: TGTGCCCTCGGACTAGCCTCCTACGAGCAGTACTTC

V: TRBV11-3
D: TRBD2
size: .
J: TRBJ2-1
CDR3: CASSRAGSSYNEQFF
DNA: TGTGCCAGCAGCAGAGCGGGGAGCTCCTACAATGAGCAGTTCTTC

V: TRBV6-1
D: .
size: .
J: TRBJ2-1
CDR3: CASSELGGSRNEQFF
DNA: TGTGCCAGCAGTGAACTTGGGGGGTCAAGAAATGAGCAGTTCTTC

V: TRBV29-1
D: TRBD1
size: .
J: TRBJ1-1
CDR3: CSGVRGLTEAFF
DNA: TGCAGCGGGGTCAGGGGGCTCACTGAAGCTTTCTTT

V: TRBV7-6
D: .
size: .
J: TRBJ1-6
CDR3: CASSLYNSPLHF
DNA: TGTGCCAGCAGCTTATACAATTCACCCCTCCACTTT

V: TRBV5-6
D: .
size: .
J: TRBJ1-1
CDR3: CASSSLQGMNTEAFF
DNA: TGTGCCAGCAGCTCCCTACAGGGAATGAACACTGAAGCTTTCTTT

V: TRBV27
D: TRBD1
size: .
J: TRBJ2-7
CDR3: CASSFGQGTYEQYF
DNA: TGTGCCAGCAGTTTCGGACAGGGTACCTACGAGCAGTACTTC

V: TRBV7-9
D: TRBD1
size: once
J: TRBJ1-1
CDR3: CASSFTGGVTEAFF
DNA: TGTGCCAGCAGCTTTACAGGGGGGGTCACTGAAGCTTTCTTT

V: TRBV7-9
D: TRBD2
size: .
J: TRBJ2-7
CDR3: CASSLAGGYEQYF
DNA: TGTGCCAGCAGTCTAGCGGGAGGGTACGAGCAGTACTTC

V: TRBV4-1
D: TRBD2
size: .
J: TRBJ2-2
CDR3: CASSQGNGGSGGELFF
DNA: TGCGCCAGCAGCCAAGGAAACGGGGGGAGTGGCGGGGAGCTGTTTTTT